This T cell receptor beta chain originates from a study of shared clonotypes between healthy human individuals. Study background: The people who gave samples were two women and a few men aged 18 to 49.

With 4 bases removed from V and 7 bases from J, the gap between germline ends came to 13 bases. The CDR3 extends over 13 amino acids. CDR1 and CDR2 (germline): SGHTA, FQGNSA. Note on this clone: Antigen: not known.

Broader study findings: When naive CD4 clonotypes were compared across several donors, approximately 5% were shared.

The sorted-subset replicate PCRs were given 150 to 250 ng DNA, which is approximately 30,000 T cell genomes. Assay: immunoSEQ multiplex PCR; the TCRdb copy retains only in-frame clones and omits some. The sample has around 1.1 million clones; around 78% are singletons. J is TRBJ1-2 and V is TRBV7-2, with D uncertain. Sequencing was carried out using memory CD4+ T cells from PBMCs. Sample subset: CD45RA-negative fraction. This TCR was sampled from a man aged 18 to 35 in good health. Some clones in this sample may be carry-over from other donors' samples. The CDR3, as DNA: TGTGCCAGCAGCTCTGTGCGTTCGGGTGGCTACACCTTC. It codes for CASSSVRSGGYTF.